This T cell receptor beta chain was retrieved from a study of glioma-infiltrating T cells after dendritic cell vaccination. This clone was seen a single time. What it recognizes is unknown. The PCR used 60 V beta and 13 J beta primers. Profiling relied on immunoSEQ multiplex PCR, and the TCRdb table lists in-frame clones only, not all of them. Of around 90,000 clones listed, around 80% are singletons. This CDR3 has 16 amino acids. The V gene's germline CDR1 is KGHSH and CDR2 LQKENI. The V end lost 5 bases, the J end lost 6 bases, and 22 bases lay between the germline ends. All glioblastoma patients lacked an isocitrate dehydrogenase mutation. PBMC sampling occurred before vaccination, two weeks after the third dose, and at progression. Overall study findings and caveats: Higher pretreatment TIL content predicted longer progression-free time and survival.

The genes are TRBV18 and TRBJ1-2; D not certain. The sequenced sample was blood, obtained before dendritic cell vaccination. This sequence originates from a human donor with glioblastoma. The CDR3 sequence: CASSSRSVSDTHGYTF. For the CDR3, the DNA is TGTGCCAGCTCATCCCGATCAGTCTCAGACACTCATGGCTACACCTTC.